A single sample gave rise to the 24 T cell receptor beta chains below, sequenced in a study of tumor-infiltrating lymphocytes in oesophageal squamous cell carcinoma. TCRdb reprocessed the PCR reads with MiXCR, giving one entry per CDR3 protein. The sample shows more than 15,000 distinct CDR3 sequences, roughly two fifths of them seen only once. The sample taken for sequencing was normal esophageal tissue next to the tumor. The receptors shown here come from a female donor with esophageal squamous cell carcinoma.

Regarding this clonotype: At one end the junction does not follow the germline gene, possibly because of a read error. The chain recombines TRBV5-3 with TRBJ2-4, with TRBD1 matching 10 bases. TRBV5-3 is an ORF; its function is uncertain. The CDR3 contains 17 residues. The CDR3 is CARSNDPGQGIQETQYF. Here the CDR3 DNA reads TGTGCCAGAAGCAACGACCCGGGACAGGGGATCCAGGAGACCCAGTACTTT.

This clonotype was observed a single time. The chain is built from TRBV5-6 and TRBJ2-1, with D possibly matching TRBD2 (6 bases). There are 17 residues in the CDR3. The germline gives CDR1 SGHDT, CDR2 YYEEEE. The V end was cut by 3 bases, the J end by 0 bases, with 16 bases between. CDR3 nucleotides: TGTGCCAGCAGCTCTACCGGGACCGGGAGCTCCTACAATGAGCAGTTCTTC. It is translated as CASSSTGTGSSYNEQFF.

This clonotype was recorded a few times. A read error may explain this, as a much larger clone is one base away. The CDR3 loop reads CASSYGTSGGYEQFF. In DNA, the CDR3 is TGTGCCAGCAGTTACGGGACTAGCGGAGGTTACGAGCAGTTCTTC. This chain uses TRBV6-6 with TRBJ2-1, with 11 bases that match TRBD2. Germline CDR1 and CDR2: MNHNY and SVGAGI (reference sequence). The CDR3 totals 15 residues. The trim removed 2 bases at V and 10 bases at J, leaving 7 bases unmatched.

Turning to this clonotype: The junction differs from germline at one of its ends, possibly a read error. This chain connects TRBV6-9 to TRBJ2-1; 8 nucleotides agree with TRBD2. The CDR3 loop spans 19 amino acids. Germline V gene sequence: CDR1 MNHGY, CDR2 SVAAGI. The CDR3 sequence is CASRGGGTRGGGSYNEQSF. The CDR3 bases are TGTGCCAGCAGGGGGGGCGGGACTAGGGGTGGCGGCTCCTACAATGAGCAGTCCTTC.

The rearrangement uses TRBV11-2 and TRBJ2-3; D remains ambiguous. This CDR3 is built from 17 residues. Germline assignment: CDR1 SGHAT and CDR2 FQNNGV. Trimming took off 0 bases at V and 4 bases at J, with 17 bases between the two ends. The CDR3 region is CASSLDPVSGGPDTQYF. The CDR3 DNA reads TGTGCCAGCAGCTTAGATCCAGTCTCGGGCGGCCCAGATACGCAGTATTTT.

This clonotype was counted only a few times. The rearrangement uses TRBV7-2 and TRBJ2-3; D is perhaps TRBD2 (7 bases). CDR3 length equals 14 residues. Germline CDR1 is SGHTA and CDR2 is FQGNSA. Trimming took 5 bases from V and 5 from J, leaving 14 bases between them. This CDR3 is CASSGPGGQDTQYF. CDR3 bases: TGTGCCAGCAGCGGCCCGGGGGGCCAAGATACGCAGTATTTT.

This clonotype is medium-sized within its sample. V usage is TRBV7-8 and J usage is TRBJ1-3; 7 nucleotides align to TRBD1. This CDR3 region has 15 residues. CDR1 and CDR2 from the germline V gene are SGHVS and FQNEAQ. V lost 2 bases and J lost 2; bases outside the gene matches: 3. CDR3: CASSLTGDPGNTIYF. CDR3 bases: TGTGCCAGCAGCTTAACAGGGGATCCTGGAAACACCATATATTTT.

About this clonotype itself: A read error may produce the germline difference seen at one junction end. This rearrangement joins TRBV7-6 to TRBJ2-3, with 9 bases matching TRBD2. Germline CDR1 reads SGHVS; CDR2 reads FNYEAQ. The CDR3 loop spans 18 amino acids. DNA for the CDR3: TGTGCCAGCAGCCCTGAATTAGCGGGAGCCCTCAACACCGGGGAGCTGTACTTC. Protein product: CASSPELAGALNTGELYF.

The V call is TRBV7-8, the J call TRBJ2-3, with D unresolved. CDR3 length equals 11 residues. The V end was cut by 5 bases, the J end by 4 bases, with 4 bases between. CDR1 and CDR2 (germline): SGHVS, FQNEAQ. The CDR3 bases are TGTGCCAGCAGCGCCTCAGATACGCAGTATTTT. This translates into CASSASDTQYF. Combining the CDR3 with reference TRBV7-8 and TRBJ2-3 gives the whole variable domain GAGVSQSPRYKVAKRGQDVALRCDPISGHVSLFWYQQALGQGPEFLTYFQNEAQLDKSGLPSDRFFAERPEGSVSTLKIQRTQQEDSAVYLCASSASDTQYFGPGTRLTVL.

This clonotype was found a few times. The J gene is TRBJ1-2, the V gene TRBV4-2, with 7 bases identical to TRBD1. V was pared by 3 bases and J by 4 bases, with 11 bases of the junction left unmatched. The germline V gene has CDR1 LGHNA and CDR2 YNFKEQ. There are 16 residues in the CDR3. The CDR3, as DNA: TGTGCCAGCAGCCAGGATAAGACAGGGTGGGTCTATGGCTACACCTTC. Its protein product is CASSQDKTGWVYGYTF.

This clonotype came up a few times. The chain uses TRBV7-9 and TRBJ1-6; D is perhaps TRBD1 (6 bases). CDR3 length equals 14 residues. Germline-derived CDR1 and CDR2 are SEHNR and FQNEAQ (reference sequence). Between the trimmed V and J ends, which lost 4 bases and 10 bases, there was a span of 14 bases. In nucleotides, the CDR3 is TGTGCCAGCAGCTACAGGGTTCGGGGGTCACCCCTCCACTTT. This encodes CASSYRVRGSPLHF.

In its sample, this clonotype was seen many times. This chain joins TRBV12-5 and TRBJ1-1; D remains ambiguous. Germline V gene data show CDR1 as LGHNT and CDR2 as FRNRAP. V was trimmed by 2 bases and J by 0 bases, leaving 4 bases between them. The CDR3 has 13 amino acids. The CDR3: CASGLNLNTEAFF. DNA for the CDR3: TGTGCTAGTGGTTTGAACCTGAACACTGAAGCTTTCTTT.

This rearrangement joins TRBV11-3 to TRBJ2-1; D unclear. The J call is in doubt because the DNA end fits TRBJ2-7 better. The CDR3 contains 16 residues. Germline V gene sequence: CDR1 SGHNT, CDR2 YENEEA. The CDR3 DNA follows: TGTGCCAGCAGCTTAGCTCTTCCTGGCAGGCCCTACGAGCAGTACTTC. Translation: CASSLALPGRPYEQYF.

As to this clonotype: The CDR3 does not close with the conserved phenylalanine or tryptophan, likely indicating a read error. Because the CDR3's place on the DNA is in doubt, the DNA is left out and the CDR3 is given as listed by TCRdb. This chain links TRBV19 with TRBJ2-6; the table's D call of TRBD2 was not tested on the DNA. The germline V gene encodes CDR1 LNHDA and CDR2 SQIVND (reference sequence). A total of 16 residues make up the CDR3, ends included. The CDR3 loop is CASSSSGGPETQYFGA.

About this clonotype: Since no conserved phenylalanine or tryptophan closes the CDR3, a read error is the likely cause. The limits of the CDR3 on the DNA are not certain, so only TCRdb's listed CDR3 is given. The chain recombines TRBV6-2 or TRBV6-3 with TRBJ2-3; the table assigns TRBD1, which was not confirmed against the DNA. The CDR3 totals 16 residues, both ends included. Germline V CDR1 and CDR2: MNHEY, SVGEGT. The CDR3 loop reads CASTPRTGGYGYTFGS.

This clonotype is termed large (0.1 to 1%). The chain joins TRBV7-3 to TRBJ2-1; 7 positions agree with TRBD2. The CDR3 has 13 amino acids. Losses at the gene ends were 5 bases for V and 5 bases for J; bases not matched to a gene: 3. Germline values: CDR1 SGHTA, CDR2 FQGTGA. As DNA, the CDR3 is TGTGCCAGCAGCATCGGGACTAACAATGAGCAGTTCTTC. Its protein product is CASSIGTNNEQFF.

The rearrangement joins TRBV3-1 to TRBJ1-2; D is possibly TRBD1 (6 bases). Germline assignment: CDR1 LGHDT and CDR2 YNNKEL (reference sequence). V dropped 4 bases and J dropped 7 bases, with 10 bases sitting between them. This CDR3 has 12 residues. The CDR3 region has the DNA TGTGCCAGCAGCCTTGACAGGCGTGGCTACACCTTC. Translating it yields CASSLDRRGYTF.

This clonotype was detected ten times or more. The V call is TRBV6-1, the J call TRBJ1-1; no definite D call. In germline, CDR1 is MNHNS, CDR2 SASEGT. This CDR3 contains 15 residues. V gave up 5 bases and J gave up 4 bases, with 17 bases separating them. The CDR3 coding sequence is TGTGCCAGCAGTTACACAGCCCGACGGGGCACTGAAGCTTTCTTT. Protein sequence: CASSYTARRGTEAFF.

J is TRBJ2-5 and V is TRBV7-9; D may match TRBD1 or TRBD2 (9 bases each). Gene TRBJ2-7 matches the end of the DNA better, so the J call may be wrong. The CDR3 is 16 residues long. Looked up from germline, CDR1 is SEHNR and CDR2 is FQNEAQ (reference sequence). The CDR3 coding sequence is TGTGCCAGCAGCTACAGGGGGCCTAGCGGGACCTACGAGCAGTACTTC. The encoded protein is CASSYRGPSGTYEQYF.

This clonotype was counted at least ten times. V usage is TRBV2 and J usage is TRBJ2-5, with 11 positions matching TRBD2. Germline lookup yields CDR1 SNHLY and CDR2 FYNNEI. This CDR3 is built from 15 residues. Unmatched junction bases numbered 5, after V lost 6 bases and J lost 2 bases. CDR3 in DNA: TGTGCCAGCAGGGAGACTAGCGGGGCGCAAGAGACCCAGTACTTC. It specifies CASRETSGAQETQYF.

This clonotype qualifies as medium-sized. Relative to the germline gene, one junction end is altered; a read error may explain this. The chain joins TRBV7-7 to TRBJ2-5; TRBD1 or TRBD2 may be the D gene (5 bases each). CDR3 size: 15 residues. Germline V gene sequence: CDR1 SSHAT, CDR2 FNYEAQ (reference sequence). In nucleotides, the CDR3 is TGTGCTAGCAGCTTAGGGTTCGGGAAGGGGGAGACCCAGTACTTC. Protein: CASSLGFGKGETQYF.

The CDR3 loop is CASSLAVETGSHEQYF. CDR3 DNA sequence: TGCGCCAGCAGCTTGGCGGTTGAGACAGGGTCGCACGAGCAGTACTTC. The chain combines TRBV5-1 with TRBJ2-3; 7 positions match TRBD1. The J call may be in error: the DNA end matches TRBJ2-7 better. CDR1 is SGHRS, CDR2 YFSETQ, per germline. The CDR3 consists of 16 residues.

This clonotype is deemed medium-sized. J is TRBJ2-7 and V is TRBV12-3 or TRBV12-4; unclear D gene. The ends were cut back, 6 bases at V and 9 bases at J, with 15 bases in the middle. The CDR3 has 12 amino acids. The CDR3 bases are TGTGCCAGCAGCCCTTCTCCACGATGGCAGTACTTC. It specifies CASSPSPRWQYF.

This rearrangement joins TRBV24-1 to TRBJ2-5; 10 bases agree with TRBD1. Near its end, the DNA agrees better with TRBJ2-1, so the J call may be wrong. Germline lookup yields CDR1 KGHDR and CDR2 SFDVKD. This CDR3 has 15 residues. The DNA for the CDR3 is TGTGCCACCAGTGCGGGGACAGGGGTTGTCCATGAGCAGTTCTTC. Translated, it gives CATSAGTGVVHEQFF.